The 20 T cell receptor beta chains in this list originate from one sample, sequenced in a study of PD-L1 blockade in urothelial cancer. Time point indicated: pretreatment peripheral blood. Here immunoSEQ multiplex PCR was the method, and the copy in TCRdb shows in-frame clones only, minus some. Here the sample spans around 50,000 clones, roughly four fifths being singletons. The source material was PBMCs, sampled around atezolizumab (anti-PD-L1) treatment. Receptor source: a man aged 50 to 60 with urothelial cancer.

This chain joins TRBV9 and TRBJ1-3; no definite D call. V shed 2 bases and J shed 4 bases, with 4 bases lying between them. Germline V lookup: CDR1 SGDLS, CDR2 YYNGEE. The CDR3 is made up of 12 amino acids. CDR3 residues: CASSVRGNTIYF. The CDR3 bases are TGTGCCAGCAGCGTTCGGGGAAACACCATATATTTT.

The chain links TRBV19 to TRBJ2-1; D is uncertain. This CDR3 comprises 17 residues. Trimming removed 3 bases from V and 0 bases from J, with 15 bases in between. CDR1 and CDR2 (germline): LNHDA, SQIVND (reference sequence). The CDR3 sequence is CASSMESSLSSYNEQFF. CDR3 DNA: TGTGCCAGTAGTATGGAGTCTAGTCTAAGCTCCTACAATGAGCAGTTCTTC.

V is TRBV29-1 and J is TRBJ1-2, with a tentative D call TRBD1 (5 bases). The CDR3 loop spans 18 amino acids. In germline, CDR1 is SQVTM, CDR2 ANQGSEA. Trimming shortened V by 3 bases and J by 4 bases, and 27 bases separated the two germline ends. In DNA form, the CDR3 reads TGCAGCGTTGATGGGGGTAAGGGGATGGAGGGAACCTCCTATGGCTACACCTTC. It codes for CSVDGGKGMEGTSYGYTF.

The CDR3 spells CASSVYGGGVQFF. For the CDR3, the DNA is TGTGCCAGCAGCGTATACGGGGGAGGGGTGCAGTTCTTC. The rearrangement links TRBV9 to TRBJ2-1, with 7 bases aligning to TRBD2. Looked up from germline, CDR1 is SGDLS and CDR2 is YYNGEE. J was trimmed by 12 bases and V by 1 base; bases with no gene match: 7. The CDR3 is 13 residues long.

The rearrangement joins TRBV20-1 to TRBJ1-1; D remains ambiguous. Looked up from germline, CDR1 is DFQATT and CDR2 is SNEGSKA (reference sequence). This CDR3 has 11 amino acids. CDR3 DNA sequence: TGCAGGGCCAGGATGGGCACTGAAGCTTTCTTT. It yields the protein CRARMGTEAFF.

The V call is TRBV19, the J call TRBJ2-3, with TRBD2 matching 8 bases. The CDR3 is made up of 16 amino acids. Per the germline V gene, CDR1 is LNHDA and CDR2 is SQIVND (reference sequence). After removal of 5 bases from V and 4 bases from J, the junction contained 11 bases not matched to a gene. CDR3 amino acids: CASSLKSGRGADTQYF. As DNA, the CDR3 is TGTGCCAGTAGTTTAAAAAGCGGGAGAGGGGCAGATACGCAGTATTTT.

The chain joins TRBV9 to TRBJ2-1; 7 nucleotides match TRBD2. There are 14 residues in the CDR3. Germline V gene data show CDR1 as SGDLS and CDR2 as YYNGEE. Unmatched junction bases numbered 5, after V lost 0 bases and J lost 8 bases. The CDR3 DNA is TGTGCCAGCAGCGTAGCGGGAGGTCCGGATGAGCAGTTCTTC. Protein sequence: CASSVAGGPDEQFF.

This CDR3 is CAIRDRGAIDRIGGAAEYGYTF. The CDR3, as DNA: TGCGCCATCCGGGACAGGGGAGCTATAGATAGAATAGGGGGGGCCGCGGAATATGGCTACACCTTC. V gene TRBV23-1 combines with J gene TRBJ1-2, with 10 bases aligning to TRBD1. TRBV23-1 is recorded as an ORF, its role being uncertain. Germline trimming cut 10 bases from V and 5 bases from J; bases unmatched to any gene: 34. The CDR3 is made up of 22 amino acids.

The rearrangement joins TRBV19 to TRBJ1-5, with 10 bases fitting TRBD1. This CDR3 comprises 14 residues. Germline V gene sequence: CDR1 LNHDA, CDR2 SQIVND (reference sequence). Germline trimming cut 3 bases from V and 9 bases from J; bases unmatched to any gene: 5. This CDR3 reads CASSMGQGRGPQHF. In nucleotides, the CDR3 is TGTGCCAGTAGTATGGGACAGGGGCGAGGGCCCCAGCATTTT.

The rearrangement uses TRBV2 and TRBJ1-1; no clear D gene. Germline assignment: CDR1 SNHLY and CDR2 FYNNEI. V was clipped by 7 bases and J by 3 bases, with 6 bases between them. The length of the CDR3 is 11 residues. The CDR3 DNA reads TGTGCCAGCACGCGGGACACTGAAGCTTTCTTT. As protein: CASTRDTEAFF.

This chain joins TRBV11-2 and TRBJ2-7; a possible D gene is TRBD2 (5 bases). In germline, CDR1 is SGHAT, CDR2 FQNNGV. Between the trimmed V and J ends, which lost 5 bases and 0 bases, there was a span of 17 bases. This CDR3 comprises 16 residues. The CDR3 region is CASSQDYGWSSYEQYV. The CDR3 DNA sequence: TGTGCCAGCAGCCAAGACTATGGGTGGAGCTCCTACGAGCAGTACGTC.

A few counts support this clone. V gene TRBV11-2 combines with J gene TRBJ1-6; 7 bases fit TRBD1. V was clipped by 1 base and J by 9 bases; unmatched bases: 9. The CDR3 totals 16 residues. In germline, CDR1 is SGHAT, CDR2 FQNNGV. As DNA, the CDR3 is TGTGCCAGCAGCTTAGGAGCCAACAGGGGCGGTTCACCCCTCCACTTT. This gives the protein CASSLGANRGGSPLHF.

The chain is built from TRBV6-5 and TRBJ1-1; D uncertain. Germline-derived CDR1 and CDR2 are MNHEY and SVGAGI. Trimming left V 5 bases short and J 9 bases short, with 13 bases between. The CDR3 loop spans 12 amino acids. This CDR3 is CASSPNSIQAFF. The CDR3 DNA reads TGTGCCAGCAGTCCAAACAGCATTCAAGCTTTCTTT.

This chain links TRBV7-8 with TRBJ2-5; 9 nucleotides align to TRBD1. This CDR3 region has 15 residues. CDR1 SGHVS and CDR2 FQNEAQ come from the germline V gene. Trimming cost V 8 bases and J 4 bases; bases outside gene matches: 11. CDR3 amino acids: CASGRDRAPRETQYF. The CDR3 DNA reads as TGTGCCAGCGGAAGGGACAGGGCCCCGCGAGAGACCCAGTACTTC. Variable domain in full (rest from reference TRBV7-8 and TRBJ2-5): GAGVSQSPRYKVAKRGQDVALRCDPISGHVSLFWYQQALGQGPEFLTYFQNEAQLDKSGLPSDRFFAERPEGSVSTLKIQRTQQEDSAVYLCASGRDRAPRETQYFGPGTRLLVL.

This rearrangement joins TRBV5-1 to TRBJ2-7; TRBD1 aligns across 9 bases. V gave up 1 base and J gave up 3 bases; unmatched junction bases: 5. This CDR3 comprises 15 residues. The germline gives CDR1 SGHRS, CDR2 YFSETQ. DNA of the CDR3: TGCGCCAGCAGCTTGCAATCGGACAGGGGCTACGAGCAGTACTTC. Its translation is CASSLQSDRGYEQYF.

The V gene is TRBV7-2, the J gene TRBJ2-1; no reliable D call. Germline V gives CDR1 SGHTA, CDR2 FQGNSA. Trimming shortened V by 3 bases and J by 5 bases, and 11 bases separated the two germline ends. The CDR3 has 14 amino acids. CDR3 protein: CASSFYQANNEQFF. CDR3 in DNA: TGTGCCAGCAGCTTCTACCAGGCGAACAATGAGCAGTTCTTC.

The chain recombines TRBV18 with TRBJ2-7; 8 nucleotides align to TRBD1. The CDR3 consists of 14 residues. The ends lost 0 bases at V and 5 bases at J; junction bases unmatched: 3. CDR1 and CDR2 from the germline V gene are KGHSH and LQKENI. DNA for the CDR3: TGTGCCAGCTCACCACCGCCAGGGGGCAACGAGCAGTACTTC. This codes for CASSPPPGGNEQYF.

The sample holds a few counts of this clone. The J gene is TRBJ1-2, the V gene TRBV2; D call uncertain. The germline V and J ends were trimmed by 2 bases and 8 bases, with 18 bases remaining between them. CDR3 length equals 15 residues. Germline V gene lookup returns CDR1 SNHLY and CDR2 FYNNEI. The CDR3 reads CASSESEGRRNGYTF. The CDR3 bases are TGTGCCAGCAGTGAATCCGAAGGGAGGAGGAACGGCTACACCTTC.

In its sample, this clone ranks as medium-sized. The rearrangement uses TRBV6-5 and TRBJ2-2; no clear D. The V end was cut by 7 bases, the J end by 1 base, with 10 bases between. This CDR3 spans 14 amino acids. Germline V gene sequence: CDR1 MNHEY, CDR2 SVGAGI. For the CDR3, the DNA is TGTGCCAGCAAACCCCGCAGGAACACCGGGGAGCTGTTTTTT. Residues: CASKPRRNTGELFF.

This clone ranks as medium-sized (0.01 to 0.1%). The V and J genes are TRBV29-1 and TRBJ1-2; maybe TRBD1 (6 bases). Trimming removed 2 bases at V and 4 bases at J, with 8 bases between. There are 12 residues in the CDR3. From germline, CDR1 is SQVTM and CDR2 ANQGSEA. CDR3 in DNA: TGCAGCGTTGAAACGGACAGCTATGGCTACACCTTC. It encodes CSVETDSYGYTF.